This T cell receptor beta chain is from a study of post-analysis software for immune sequencing data. Study overall: Several disease courses (relapsing-remitting, secondary progressive and progressive-relapsing) of multiple sclerosis were included. General study results and limits: Higher frequency in patients than in controls was seen for five TRBV segments, with TRBV5-6, TRBV5-1 and TRBV20-1 among them.

This clonotype showed up just a few times. Its antigen is as yet unknown. The CDR3 has 13 amino acids. The germline gives CDR1 WNHNN, CDR2 SYGVQD (reference sequence). The authors incorporated unique molecular identifiers into the TCR beta cDNA libraries. One entry per CDR3 protein results from TCRdb running MiXCR on the PCR reads. Found here are more than 450,000 distinct CDR3 sequences, roughly 46% of them singletons; the top ten hold around 1.7%. The sample comprised blood. The chain carries TRBV10-1 and TRBJ2-7, with D possibly matching TRBD2 (5 bases). The J call may be incorrect, as the DNA end agrees better with TRBJ2-5. The TCR was taken from a girl between 5 and 17 years old with multiple sclerosis. CDR3 protein: CASSESSGETQYF. The CDR3 DNA reads as TGCGCCAGCAGTGAGTCGTCGGGGGAGACCCAGTACTTC.